This record concerns one T cell receptor beta chain sequence. Its antigen has not been determined. No per-base quality is available; no much larger clone lies one base away. TCR beta CDR3 regions were amplified from RNA transcripts for repertoire sequencing. A first-round RT-PCR used HTBI primers with the Qiagen OneStep RT-PCR kit, followed by a second-round multiplex PCR, size selection and purification. Libraries were sequenced paired-end with 100 bp reads on an Illumina HiSeq2000. As for how the authors treated the data: Reads were processed with SOAPnuke, discarding reads with adapters, uncalled bases, mean Phred below 15, or no exact constant-primer or identifier match. COPE v1.2.5 was used to merge high-quality paired reads. Clonotypes were defined as unique nucleotide sequences and were aligned to IMGT TRB V, D and J references using MiTCR v1.1. The analysis was limited to V-J combinations with a frequency above 0.0001, which together covered over 98% of repertoires. For each V-J combination, a TCR clonal expansion and chaos score was defined as the ratio of F50 clonal expansion to chaos observed in the TCRdist matrix. Welch's t-statistics and random forest were used to reduce features to about a dozen V-J combinations, which were fed into a naive Bayes classifier. The similarity between thyroid and blood repertoires was quantified using the Morisita-Horn index. TCRdb reprocessed the public reads (quality trimming at Q25 with fastp, clone calling with MiXCR) and kept in-frame beta chains. Entries are consolidated by CDR3 protein sequence, retaining the most common genes and DNA. Here the V and J calls rest on TCRdb's processing, not on the authors' analysis. Present in this sample are hundreds of thousands of distinct CDR3 sequences, over 40% of which were seen just once. Clones ranked in the top ten supply more than 3% of the sample.

The data derive from a study of Graves' ophthalmopathy and Graves' hyperthyroidism (dated by TCRdb to the late 2010s). A note on the overall study: Peripheral blood was collected at initial diagnosis, prior to any treatment. To tell Graves' ophthalmopathy apart from Graves' hyperthyroidism, and to predict which patients would progress to ophthalmopathy, the study relied on TCR beta repertoire signatures. In total, 135 blood samples were TCR-sequenced: 43 ophthalmopathy, over 70 hyperthyroidism and approximately 17 hyperthyroidism-to-ophthalmopathy patients. A discovery set of 100 patients (more than 40 ophthalmopathy, just over 55 stable hyperthyroidism) was enrolled to explore V-J signatures distinguishing ophthalmopathy from hyperthyroidism. An independent validation cohort comprised 18 hyperthyroidism patients and 15 to 17 patients who later progressed from hyperthyroidism to ophthalmopathy. In 6 or 7 hyperthyroidism patients, T-cell repertoires of thyroid tissue and blood were compared. Following sampling, methimazole starting at 30 mg daily was administered to hyperthyroidism patients, and high-dose intravenous methylprednisolone was administered to ophthalmopathy patients. General conclusions and limits of the study: Most of the expanded thyroid clonotypes with a frequency above 0.001 were also detected in blood, and it was suggested that the thyroid immune response may be reflected by blood repertoires. Sample size was not statistically predetermined, and group allocation was not concealed from the investigators. In validation, the model predicted ophthalmopathy progression with roughly 68% sensitivity and about 73% specificity; some 13 predicted patients were CT-confirmed with GO in a median of 6.5 months. The 13-signature model separated ophthalmopathy from stable hyperthyroidism with roughly 89% sensitivity and 81% to 82% specificity in cross-validation, and 80%/75% in the test set.

Ophthalmopathy patients were characterized by moderately to severely active disease, a Clinical Activity Score of at least 3, a NOSPECS grade of at least 4, and a disease duration under 3 months. Patients with other autoimmune diseases, uncontrolled infections, pregnancy or lactation were excluded from the study. Diagnosis was based on clinical symptoms, serum thyroxine, TRAb, thyroid ultrasound and orbital computed tomography. Ficoll-Paque density gradient centrifugation was used to isolate PBMCs from approximately 10 ml of fresh peripheral blood. Total RNA was extracted with Trizol reagent and quality-checked on an Agilent 2100 Bioanalyzer. Trimming removed 4 bases from V and 0 bases from J; the gene matches leave 4 bases unexplained. Per the germline V gene, SNHLY is the CDR1 and FYNNEI is the CDR2. The CDR3 runs 15 residues from the cysteine to the phenylalanine. Kept here is only the CDR3 DNA, which spans 45 bases and is read in frame from base 1.

The sequence was collected from an adult man with Graves' ophthalmopathy. The rearrangement joined TRBV2 to TRBJ2-5; 8 central bases correspond to TRBD1. The sequenced sample consisted of peripheral blood. The base sequence is TGTGCCAGCAGTGGACGACAGGGGTACCAAGAGACCCAGTACTTC. Translated, it reads CASSGRQGYQETQYF.